This T cell receptor beta chain was captured in a study of CD8 T cells in ankylosing spondylitis (dated by TCRdb to the late 2010s). Background on the whole study: T cell receptor beta repertoires were profiled in healthy donors and ankylosing spondylitis patients so that disease-linked TCR variants could be found. The whole study cohort included 85 to 120 healthy donors and 20 to 25 ankylosing spondylitis patients. Peripheral blood samples were taken, and synovial fluid was additionally collected from ankylosing spondylitis patients.

What the authors observed across the whole study: The disease-linked clones were reported as significantly enriched in matched synovial fluid samples from ankylosing spondylitis patients. A CD8+ phenotype was shown by the disease-linked clones, which were found at relatively low frequencies in peripheral blood. A TCR beta motif of fewer than 10 highly homologous amino acid variants appeared characteristic of blood from ankylosing spondylitis patients. Some motif variants were previously reported in synovial fluid and blood of reactive arthritis patients, suggesting common disease-initiation mechanisms.

The data were produced on an Illumina HiSeq 2500. TCR beta libraries were prepared by quantitative 5'-RACE with molecular barcodes. Processing in the source paper ran as follows. A new computational method based on a probabilistic model of VDJ rearrangement was used to identify disease-linked TCR variants. TCRdb took the public reads, trimmed them with fastp at Q25, ran MiXCR for clone calling and kept in-frame beta chains. One record per CDR3 amino acid sequence lists the most common genes and DNA. These V and J calls originate from TCRdb's pipeline instead of the authors' own analysis. This sample gives 300,000 to 350,000 distinct CDR3 sequences in total; roughly 12% of them show up just once. The biggest ten clones account for about 10% of the sample. The germline ends are 11 bases apart after V is trimmed by 8 bases and J by 1 base. The CDR3, cysteine through phenylalanine, is 14 amino acids long. The sequence is cut down to CDR3 DNA, 42 bases in frame from base 1. Reading the germline V gene (reference sequence) gives CDR1 SGHAT and CDR2 FQDESV.

This clonotype has more than one count but fewer than ten. There is no known antigen for this receptor. The sample holds no much larger clone one base away, and base qualities are not on file. The chain is encoded by TRBV11-1 joined to TRBJ2-2, and perhaps TRBD2 as D gene, on 6 matching bases. Material: blood, either unsorted or a sorted T cell fraction (not recorded which). This sequence originates from a female donor with ankylosing spondylitis or in good health (not recorded which). The DNA sequence follows: TGTGCCAGCGCCCGGAGGGGGAACACCGGGGAGCTGTTTTTT. It translates as CASARRGNTGELFF.